This T cell receptor (beta chain) was found in a study of response to subunit inactivated influenza vaccine. In the case of this clonotype: Its antigen is still unknown.

This CDR3 comprises 15 residues. Germline V gives CDR1 SGHRS, CDR2 YFSETQ. V was pared by 1 base and J by 7 bases, with 6 bases of the junction left unmatched. TCRdb passed the RT-PCR reads through MiXCR, listing each CDR3 protein once. The table records fewer than 650,000 distinct CDR3 sequences, about an eighth of them present only once. Study-level points and caveats: T cells newly recruited by each seasonal influenza vaccination are few, the authors suggested.

The input for sequencing was PBMCs from blood, taken 45 days after vaccination. V usage is TRBV5-1 and J usage is TRBJ1-4; 8 bases align to TRBD1. The receptor was isolated from a man in his forties or fifties who received an inactivated influenza vaccine. CDR3 loop: CASSLRQGTSEKLFF. The CDR3, as DNA: TGCGCCAGCAGCTTGCGACAGGGGACGAGTGAAAAACTGTTTTTT. The complete variable domain, with remaining parts taken from reference TRBV5-1 and TRBJ1-4, reads KAGVTQTPRYLIKTRGQQVTLSCSPISGHRSVSWYQQTPGQGLQFLFEYFSETQRNKGNFPGRFSGRQFSNSRSEMNVSTLELGDSALYLCASSLRQGTSEKLFFGSGTQLSVL.